The 19 T cell receptor beta chains below all came from one sample that was sequenced in a study of T cells in Graves' hyperthyroidism and ophthalmopathy (dated by TCRdb to 2018 to 2020). Library preparation employed multiplex PCR. This sample was sequenced with an Illumina HiSeq 2000. Amplification of TCR beta CDR3 regions was carried out from RNA transcripts. A first-round RT-PCR of the TCR CDR3 used the HTBI primer set with the Qiagen OneStep RT-PCR kit. The public reads were run again by TCRdb, first through fastp at Q25 and then through MiXCR, and only productive beta chains were kept. Entries are consolidated by CDR3 protein sequence, retaining the most common genes and DNA. This sample lists a few hundred thousand distinct CDR3 sequences; 46% were detected once. The ten largest account for about two fifths of the sample. The source material was peripheral blood or thyroid tissue (not recorded which). The receptors derive from an adult woman with Graves' disease, either hyperthyroidism or ophthalmopathy (not recorded which).

The chain carries TRBV5-1 and TRBJ1-1, with D perhaps TRBD1 (5 bases). CDR1 SGHRS and CDR2 YFSETQ come from the germline V gene. The CDR3 length is 12 residues. V shed 7 bases and J shed 1 base, with 8 bases lying between them. For the CDR3, the DNA is TGCGCCAGCCGGACAACGAACACTGAAGCTTTCTTT. It yields the protein CASRTTNTEAFF.

Comments on this clonotype: The junction departs from germline at one end; a sequencing error may be responsible. The chain has TRBV29-1 and TRBJ2-7; TRBD2 matches 13 bases. The CDR3 extends over 17 amino acids. Per germline, CDR1 SQVTM and CDR2 ANQGSEA. The chain's CDR3 is CASIGTGGLAGSYEQYF. CDR3 in DNA: TGTGCCAGCATCGGGACAGGGGGACTAGCGGGGTCCTACGAGCAGTACTTC.

V gene TRBV7-2 combines with J gene TRBJ2-7, with 8 nucleotides matching TRBD2. Germline values: CDR1 SGHTA, CDR2 FQGNSA. Trimming took 1 base from V and 3 from J; bases not matched to a gene: 5. This CDR3 has 15 residues. The CDR3 DNA follows: TGTGCCAGCAGCTTAGTCTCTAGCGGGTACTACGAGCAGTACTTC. Translating gives CASSLVSSGYYEQYF.

This chain joins TRBV7-9 and TRBJ2-7; D gene ambiguous. CDR1 is SEHNR and CDR2 is FQNEAQ in the germline V gene (reference sequence). The CDR3 runs 13 residues. V gave up 3 bases and J gave up 1 base, with 7 bases separating them. The CDR3 DNA follows: TGTGCCAGCAGCTTCAAGGAGTCCTACGAGCAGTACTTC. This gives the protein CASSFKESYEQYF.

CDR3: CASSLPGLLAGYEQYF. The CDR3 DNA is TGTGCCAGCAGCTTACCTGGGCTCCTGGCGGGATACGAGCAGTACTTC. This chain uses TRBV7-9 with TRBJ2-7, with a tentative D call TRBD2 (6 bases). This CDR3 contains 16 residues. Trimming removed 2 bases at V and 4 bases at J, with 18 bases between. Germline values: CDR1 SEHNR, CDR2 FQNEAQ (reference sequence). The whole variable domain, filled in from reference TRBV7-9 and TRBJ2-7, reads DTGVSQNPRHKITKRGQNVTFRCDPISEHNRLYWYRQTLGQGPEFLTYFQNEAQLEKSRLLSDRFSAERPKGSFSTLEIQRTEQGDSAMYLCASSLPGLLAGYEQYFGPGTRLTVT.

This clonotype was seen only once. The rearrangement uses TRBV20-1 and TRBJ1-2; D unresolved. The length of the CDR3 is 12 residues. Trimming took off 2 bases at V and 4 bases at J, with 8 bases between the two ends. The germline CDR1 and CDR2 sequences are DFQATT and SNEGSKA (reference sequence). The CDR3 bases are TGCAGTGCTAGAATACCTAGCTATGGCTACACCTTC. This codes for CSARIPSYGYTF.

This rearrangement joins TRBV9 to TRBJ2-5; 8 bases map to TRBD1. From germline, CDR1 is SGDLS and CDR2 YYNGEE. The J segment lost 4 bases and the V segment lost 3 bases, leaving 8 bases of the junction unmatched. The CDR3 runs to 15 residues. The CDR3 sequence: CASSGQTGDGETQYF. The CDR3 coding sequence is TGTGCCAGCAGCGGACAGACAGGGGACGGAGAGACCCAGTACTTC.

On this clonotype: This likely comes from a read error, as the CDR3 has no conserved phenylalanine or tryptophan at its end. No DNA is shown, since the ends of the CDR3 on it are uncertain; the CDR3 is the one TCRdb lists. The chain carries TRBV7-9 and TRBJ1-3; the table's D call of TRBD1 was not tested on the DNA. The CDR3 extends over 8 residues, inclusive of both ends. CDR1 SEHNR and CDR2 FQNEAQ come from the germline V gene (reference sequence). This chain's CDR3 is CASRPGQG.

This clonotype has ten or more counts. The V and J genes are TRBV11-2 and TRBJ1-1, with TRBD1 matching 10 bases. Trimming removed 6 bases from V and 5 bases from J; junction bases left unmatched: 9. The CDR3 has 15 residues. CDR1 SGHAT and CDR2 FQNNGV come from the germline V gene. The CDR3 loop is CASSLVDRGRTEAFF. The CDR3 DNA is TGTGCCAGCAGTCTCGTCGACAGGGGGCGGACTGAAGCTTTCTTT.

The chain carries TRBV7-2 and TRBJ1-1; 10 nucleotides align to TRBD1. V lost 5 bases to trimming and J lost 0 bases; unmatched junction nucleotides: 6. CDR1 is SGHTA, CDR2 FQGNSA, per germline. CDR3 length: 16 amino acids. Here the CDR3 reads CASSRDRGSMNTEAFF. The CDR3 DNA follows: TGTGCCAGCAGCCGGGACAGGGGAAGCATGAACACTGAAGCTTTCTTT.

The gene calls are TRBV7-2 and TRBJ1-4, with 7 bases that match TRBD1. CDR3 size: 15 residues. Germline CDR1 SGHTA, CDR2 FQGNSA. The V segment lost 5 bases and the J segment 4 bases; nucleotides outside the gene matches: 7. CDR3 sequence: CASSPRTGFNEKLFF. The CDR3, as DNA: TGTGCCAGCAGCCCAAGGACAGGCTTTAATGAAAAACTGTTTTTT.

This clonotype showed up many times. V and J are TRBV19 and TRBJ2-2; TRBD2 agrees at 9 bases. The CDR3 contains 14 residues. CDR1 is LNHDA and CDR2 is SQIVND in the germline V gene (reference sequence). V trimming: 5 bases; J trimming: 6 bases; junction bases outside the gene matches: 4. The CDR3 nucleotides read TGTGCCAGTAGTGTAGCGGGAGTACCCGGGGAGCTGTTTTTT. Its translation is CASSVAGVPGELFF.

The J gene is TRBJ2-5, the V gene TRBV7-2; 7 bases line up with TRBD2. V gave up 1 base and J gave up 5 bases; unmatched junction bases: 13. This CDR3 is 17 amino acids long. Germline CDR1 SGHTA, CDR2 FQGNSA. This CDR3 is CASSLDGGVGGWETQYF. Here the CDR3 DNA reads TGTGCCAGCAGCTTAGATGGCGGAGTGGGAGGGTGGGAGACCCAGTACTTC.

This clonotype was seen more than once but under ten times. An end of the junction differs from the germline gene, which may be a read error. J is TRBJ2-3 and V is TRBV5-1; TRBD2 matches 7 bases. The CDR3 loop spans 14 amino acids. Germline V gene lookup returns CDR1 SGHRS and CDR2 YFSETQ. DNA of the CDR3: TGCGCCAGCAGGTTGGCGGGAGTACGAGATACGCAGTATTTT. This codes for CASRLAGVRDTQYF.

In this sample, this clonotype turned up many times. V gene TRBV10-2 combines with J gene TRBJ2-7; TRBD1 agrees at 9 bases. Germline CDR1 WSHSY, CDR2 SAAADI. J gave up 6 bases and V 8 bases, and 11 bases lay outside the gene matches. There are 14 residues in the CDR3. CDR3 in amino acids: CASLPGQGVPEQYF. CDR3 bases: TGCGCCAGCCTTCCGGGACAGGGAGTTCCCGAGCAGTACTTC.

J is TRBJ1-5 and V is TRBV19; no reliable D call. Germline CDR1 reads LNHDA; CDR2 reads SQIVND (reference sequence). CDR3 length equals 17 residues. The germline V and J ends were trimmed by 9 bases and 5 bases, with 26 bases remaining between them. The CDR3 bases are TGTGCCAGCAGTCCCCGCCGTAGGCCCTCAAGCCATCAGCCCCAGCATTTT. Translated, it gives CASSPRRRPSSHQPQHF.

Points on this clonotype: One end of the junction fails to match germline, which may point to a read error. This chain connects TRBV4-1 to TRBJ1-2; perhaps TRBD1 as D (6 bases). Germline V gives CDR1 MGHRA, CDR2 YSYEKL. The length of the CDR3 is 15 residues. CDR3: CASSQDTSGGLGHTF. In DNA form, the CDR3 reads TGCGCCAGCAGCCAAGATACCTCCGGGGGCCTTGGCCACACCTTC.

Note on this clonotype: This may be a read error: a much more frequent sequence differs by one nucleotide. The V call is TRBV7-9, the J call TRBJ1-1; TRBD1 aligns across 7 bases. CDR3 size: 14 residues. Germline V CDR1 and CDR2: SEHNR, FQNEAQ (reference sequence). The J segment lost 7 bases and the V segment lost 6 bases, leaving 11 bases of the junction unmatched. The CDR3 region has the DNA TGTGCCAGCAGTTACCGACAGGGTTGGATTGAAGCTTTCTTT. Protein product: CASSYRQGWIEAFF.

In this sample, this clonotype turned up a few times. This chain joins TRBV7-9 and TRBJ1-5; tentatively, D is TRBD1 (6 bases). The ends were cut back, 5 bases at V and 11 bases at J, with 16 bases in the middle. This CDR3 comprises 13 residues. Germline CDR1 reads SEHNR; CDR2 reads FQNEAQ (reference sequence). The CDR3 reads CASSVLGGRAQHF. The DNA for the CDR3 is TGTGCCAGCAGCGTACTCGGGGGCAGAGCCCAGCATTTT.